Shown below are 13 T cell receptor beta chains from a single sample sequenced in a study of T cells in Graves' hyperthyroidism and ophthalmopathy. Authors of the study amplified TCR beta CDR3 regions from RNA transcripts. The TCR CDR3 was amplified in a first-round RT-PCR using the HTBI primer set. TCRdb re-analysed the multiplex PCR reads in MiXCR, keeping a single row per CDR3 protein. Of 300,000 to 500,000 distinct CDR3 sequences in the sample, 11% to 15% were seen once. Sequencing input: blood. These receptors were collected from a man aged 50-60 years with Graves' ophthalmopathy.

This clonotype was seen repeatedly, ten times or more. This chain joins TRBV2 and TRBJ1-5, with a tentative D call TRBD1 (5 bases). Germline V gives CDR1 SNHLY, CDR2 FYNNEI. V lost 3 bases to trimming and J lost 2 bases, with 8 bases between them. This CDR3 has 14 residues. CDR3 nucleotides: TGTGCCAGCAGTGATATGGGGGGCAATCAGCCCCAGCATTTT. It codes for CASSDMGGNQPQHF.

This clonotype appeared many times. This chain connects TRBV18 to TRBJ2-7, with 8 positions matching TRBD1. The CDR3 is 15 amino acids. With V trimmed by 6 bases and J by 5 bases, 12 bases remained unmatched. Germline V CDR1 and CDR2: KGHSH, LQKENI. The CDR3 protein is CASSSRATGENEQYF. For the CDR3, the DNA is TGTGCCAGCTCTTCACGGGCGACAGGGGAGAACGAGCAGTACTTC.

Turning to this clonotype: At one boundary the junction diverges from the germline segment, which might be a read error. The CDR3 reads CAISESGTANTEELFF. The CDR3 bases are TGTGCCATCAGTGAGTCGGGGACAGCGAACACCGAGGAGCTGTTTTTT. The chain recombines TRBV10-3 with TRBJ2-2; 7 bases fit TRBD1. The CDR3 loop spans 16 amino acids. The germline CDR1 and CDR2 sequences are ENHRY and SYGVKD.

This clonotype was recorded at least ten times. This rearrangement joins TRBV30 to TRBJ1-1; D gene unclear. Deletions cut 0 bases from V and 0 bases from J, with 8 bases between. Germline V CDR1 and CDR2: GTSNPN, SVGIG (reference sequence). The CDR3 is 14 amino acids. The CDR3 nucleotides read TGTGCCTGGAGTGTCGGGCAGGTGAACACTGAAGCTTTCTTT. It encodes CAWSVGQVNTEAFF.

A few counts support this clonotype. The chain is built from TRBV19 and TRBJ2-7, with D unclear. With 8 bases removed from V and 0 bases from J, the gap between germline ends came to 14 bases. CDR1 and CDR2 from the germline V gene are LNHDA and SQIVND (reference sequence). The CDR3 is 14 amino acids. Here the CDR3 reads CASRPDVSSYEQYF. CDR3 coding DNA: TGTGCCAGTCGGCCCGACGTTAGCTCCTACGAGCAGTACTTC.

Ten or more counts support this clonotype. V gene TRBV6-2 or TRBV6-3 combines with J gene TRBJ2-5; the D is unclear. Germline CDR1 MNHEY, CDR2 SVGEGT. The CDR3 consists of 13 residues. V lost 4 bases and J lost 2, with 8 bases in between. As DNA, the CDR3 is TGTGCCAGCAGTTGGTCGAGTCAAGAGACCCAGTACTTC. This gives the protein CASSWSSQETQYF.

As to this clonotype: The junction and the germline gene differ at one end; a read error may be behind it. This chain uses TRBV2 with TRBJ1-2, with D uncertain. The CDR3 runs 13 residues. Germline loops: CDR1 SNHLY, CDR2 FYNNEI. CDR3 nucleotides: TGTGCCAGCAGAGAAGACCCCAATCATGGCTACACCTTC. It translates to CASREDPNHGYTF.

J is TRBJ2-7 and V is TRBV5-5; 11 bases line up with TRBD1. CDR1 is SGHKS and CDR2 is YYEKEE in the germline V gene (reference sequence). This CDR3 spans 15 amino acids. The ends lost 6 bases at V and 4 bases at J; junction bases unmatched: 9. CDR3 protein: CASTSPGQGDYEQYF. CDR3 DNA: TGTGCCAGCACCTCGCCGGGACAGGGGGATTACGAGCAGTACTTC.

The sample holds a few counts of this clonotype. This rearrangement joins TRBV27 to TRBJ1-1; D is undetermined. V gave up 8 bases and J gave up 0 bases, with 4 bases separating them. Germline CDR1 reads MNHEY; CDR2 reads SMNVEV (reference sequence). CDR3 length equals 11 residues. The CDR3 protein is CASDLNTEAFF. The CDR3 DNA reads TGTGCCAGCGACTTGAACACTGAAGCTTTCTTT.

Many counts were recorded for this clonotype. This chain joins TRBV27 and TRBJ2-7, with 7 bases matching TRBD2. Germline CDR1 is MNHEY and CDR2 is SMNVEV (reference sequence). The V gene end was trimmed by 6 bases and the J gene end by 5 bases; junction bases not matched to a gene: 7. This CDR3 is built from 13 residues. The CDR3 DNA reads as TGTGCCAGCAGACGGACTAGTAGCCACGAGCAGTACTTC. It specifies CASRRTSSHEQYF.

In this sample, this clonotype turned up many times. DNA of the CDR3: TGTGCCAGCAGCCATGGTGGACAGGGACAGACCCAGTACTTC. Protein product: CASSHGGQGQTQYF. The rearrangement joins TRBV3-1 to TRBJ2-5; TRBD1 matches at 8 bases. The CDR3 runs to 14 residues. Germline CDR1 is LGHDT and CDR2 is YNNKEL (reference sequence). V lost 3 bases, J lost 6 bases, and 6 bases stayed unmatched.

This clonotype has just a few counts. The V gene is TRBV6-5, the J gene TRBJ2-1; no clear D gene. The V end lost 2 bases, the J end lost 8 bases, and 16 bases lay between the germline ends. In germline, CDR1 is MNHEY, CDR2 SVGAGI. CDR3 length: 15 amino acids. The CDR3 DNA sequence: TGTGCCAGCAGTTACGAGACTCGCCCGCCCGATGAGCAGTTCTTC. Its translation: CASSYETRPPDEQFF.

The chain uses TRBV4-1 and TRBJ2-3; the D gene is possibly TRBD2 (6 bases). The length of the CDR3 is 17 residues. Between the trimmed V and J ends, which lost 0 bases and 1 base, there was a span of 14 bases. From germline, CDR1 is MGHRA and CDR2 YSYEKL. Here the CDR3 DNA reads TGCGCCAGCAGCCAAGACGGGAGCGGGCCCGGCACAGATACGCAGTATTTT. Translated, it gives CASSQDGSGPGTDTQYF.